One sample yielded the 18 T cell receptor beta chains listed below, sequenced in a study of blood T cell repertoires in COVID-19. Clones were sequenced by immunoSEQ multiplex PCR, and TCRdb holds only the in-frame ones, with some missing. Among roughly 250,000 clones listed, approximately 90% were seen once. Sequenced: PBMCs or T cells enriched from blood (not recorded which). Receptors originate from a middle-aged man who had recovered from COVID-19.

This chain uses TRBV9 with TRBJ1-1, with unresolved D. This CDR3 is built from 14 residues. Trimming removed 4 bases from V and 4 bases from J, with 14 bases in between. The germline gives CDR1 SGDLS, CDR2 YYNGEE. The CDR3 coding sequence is TGTGCCAGCAGCTTCAAGGCGGAGGGCACTGAAGCTTTCTTT. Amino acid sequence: CASSFKAEGTEAFF. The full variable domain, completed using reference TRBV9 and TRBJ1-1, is DSGVTQTPKHLITATGQRVTLRCSPRSGDLSVYWYQQSLDQGLQFLIQYYNGEERAKGNILERFSAQQFPDLHSELNLSSLELGDSALYFCASSFKAEGTEAFFGQGTRLTVV.

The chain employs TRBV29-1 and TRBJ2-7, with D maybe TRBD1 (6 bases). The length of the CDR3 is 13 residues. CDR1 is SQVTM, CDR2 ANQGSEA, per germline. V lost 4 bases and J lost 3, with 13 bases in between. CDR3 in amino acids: CSVVGQGRYEQYF. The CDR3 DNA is TGCAGCGTTGTAGGGCAGGGGCGCTACGAGCAGTACTTC.

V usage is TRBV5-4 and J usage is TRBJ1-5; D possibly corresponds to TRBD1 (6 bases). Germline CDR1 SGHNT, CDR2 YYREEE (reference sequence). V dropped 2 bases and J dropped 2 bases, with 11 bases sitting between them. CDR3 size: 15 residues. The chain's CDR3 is CASSLGGWGNQPQHF. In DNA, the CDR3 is TGTGCCAGCAGCTTAGGGGGTTGGGGCAATCAGCCCCAGCATTTT.

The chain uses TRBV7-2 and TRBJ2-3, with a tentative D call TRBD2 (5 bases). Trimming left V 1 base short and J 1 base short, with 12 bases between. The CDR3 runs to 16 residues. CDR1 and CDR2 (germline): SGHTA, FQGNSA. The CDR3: CASSLGRSAGTDTQYF. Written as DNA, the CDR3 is TGTGCCAGCAGCTTAGGTCGTAGCGCCGGCACAGATACGCAGTATTTT.

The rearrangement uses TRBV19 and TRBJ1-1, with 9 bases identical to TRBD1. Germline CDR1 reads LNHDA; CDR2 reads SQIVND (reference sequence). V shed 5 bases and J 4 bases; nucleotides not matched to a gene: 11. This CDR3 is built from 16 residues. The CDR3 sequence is CASSPRQGGLGTEAFF. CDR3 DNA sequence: TGTGCCAGTAGTCCCCGACAGGGGGGCTTAGGCACTGAAGCTTTCTTT.

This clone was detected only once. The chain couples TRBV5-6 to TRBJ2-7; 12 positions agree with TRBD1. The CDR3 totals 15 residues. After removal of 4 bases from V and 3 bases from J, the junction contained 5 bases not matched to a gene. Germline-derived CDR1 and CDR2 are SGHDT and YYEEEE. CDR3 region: CASSTGTGGSYEQYF. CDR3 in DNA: TGTGCCAGCAGCACTGGGACAGGGGGCAGCTACGAGCAGTACTTC.

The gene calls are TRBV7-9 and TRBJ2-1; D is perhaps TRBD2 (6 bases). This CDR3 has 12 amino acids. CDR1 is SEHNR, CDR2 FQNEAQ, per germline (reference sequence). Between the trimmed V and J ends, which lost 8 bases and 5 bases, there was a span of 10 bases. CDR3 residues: CASGGVDNEQFF. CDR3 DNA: TGTGCCAGCGGCGGGGTGGACAATGAGCAGTTCTTC.

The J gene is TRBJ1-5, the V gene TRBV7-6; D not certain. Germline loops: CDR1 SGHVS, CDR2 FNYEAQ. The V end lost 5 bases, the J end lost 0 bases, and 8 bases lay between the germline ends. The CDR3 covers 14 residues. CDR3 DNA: TGTGCCAGCAGCCCCTCTAATAGCAATCAGCCCCAGCATTTT. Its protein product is CASSPSNSNQPQHF. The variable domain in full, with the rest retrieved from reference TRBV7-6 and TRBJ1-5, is GAGVSQSPRYKVTKRGQDVALRCDPISGHVSLYWYRQALGQGPEFLTYFNYEAQQDKSGLPNDRFSAERPEGSISTLTIQRTEQRDSAMYRCASSPSNSNQPQHFGDGTRLSIL.

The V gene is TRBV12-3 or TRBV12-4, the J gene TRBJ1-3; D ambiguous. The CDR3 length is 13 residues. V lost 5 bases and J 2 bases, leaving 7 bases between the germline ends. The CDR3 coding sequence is TGTGCCAGCAGTCTATTAACTGGAAACACCATATATTTT. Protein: CASSLLTGNTIYF.

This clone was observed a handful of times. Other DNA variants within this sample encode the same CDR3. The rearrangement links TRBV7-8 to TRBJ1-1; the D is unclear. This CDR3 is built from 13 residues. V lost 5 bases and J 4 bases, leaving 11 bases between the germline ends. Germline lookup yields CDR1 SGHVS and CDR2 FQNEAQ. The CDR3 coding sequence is TGTGCCAGCAGCCGCCTGGCAGTCACTGAAGCTTTCTTT. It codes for CASSRLAVTEAFF.

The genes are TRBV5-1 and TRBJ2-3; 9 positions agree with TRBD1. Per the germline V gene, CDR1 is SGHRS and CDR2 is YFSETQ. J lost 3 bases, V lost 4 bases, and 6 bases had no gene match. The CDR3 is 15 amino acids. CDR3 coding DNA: TGCGCCAGCAGCGGGACAGGGAGGTCGACAGATACGCAGTATTTT. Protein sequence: CASSGTGRSTDTQYF.

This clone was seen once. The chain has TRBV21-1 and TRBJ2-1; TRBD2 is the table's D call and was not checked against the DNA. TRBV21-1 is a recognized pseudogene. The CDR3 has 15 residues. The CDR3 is CASSNISFSYNEQFF. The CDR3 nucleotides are TGTGCCAGCAGCAACATAAGCTTCTCCTACAATGAGCAGTTCTTC.

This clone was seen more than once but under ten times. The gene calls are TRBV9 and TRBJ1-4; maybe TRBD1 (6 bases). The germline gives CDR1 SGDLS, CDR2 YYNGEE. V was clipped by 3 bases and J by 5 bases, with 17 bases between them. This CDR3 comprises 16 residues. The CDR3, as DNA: TGTGCCAGCAGCGCCCTGGCAGGGGCAATAAATGAAAAACTGTTTTTT. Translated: CASSALAGAINEKLFF.

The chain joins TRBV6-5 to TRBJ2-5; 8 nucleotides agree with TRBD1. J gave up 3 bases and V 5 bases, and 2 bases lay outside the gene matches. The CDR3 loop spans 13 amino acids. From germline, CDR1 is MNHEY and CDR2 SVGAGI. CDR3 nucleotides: TGTGCCAGCAGTAGGGACAGGAAAGAGACCCAGTACTTC. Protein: CASSRDRKETQYF.

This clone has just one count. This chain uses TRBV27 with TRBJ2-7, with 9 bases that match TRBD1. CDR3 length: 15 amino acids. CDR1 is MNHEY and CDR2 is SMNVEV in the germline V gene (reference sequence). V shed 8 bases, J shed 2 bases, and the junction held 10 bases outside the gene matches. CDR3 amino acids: CASSGTGFLPYEQYF. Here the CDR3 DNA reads TGTGCCAGCTCCGGGACAGGGTTTTTGCCCTACGAGCAGTACTTC.

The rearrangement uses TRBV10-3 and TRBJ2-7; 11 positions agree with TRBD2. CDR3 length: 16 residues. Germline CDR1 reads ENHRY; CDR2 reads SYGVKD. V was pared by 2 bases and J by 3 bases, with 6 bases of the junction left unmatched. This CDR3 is CAISEQTSGTSYEQYF. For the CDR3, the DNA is TGTGCCATCAGTGAGCAGACTAGCGGGACGAGCTACGAGCAGTACTTC.

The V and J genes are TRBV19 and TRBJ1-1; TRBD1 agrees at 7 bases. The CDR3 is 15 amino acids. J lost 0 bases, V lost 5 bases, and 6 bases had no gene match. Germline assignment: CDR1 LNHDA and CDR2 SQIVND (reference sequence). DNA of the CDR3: TGTGCCAGTAGTCTGACCGGGACAGTGAACACTGAAGCTTTCTTT. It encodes CASSLTGTVNTEAFF.

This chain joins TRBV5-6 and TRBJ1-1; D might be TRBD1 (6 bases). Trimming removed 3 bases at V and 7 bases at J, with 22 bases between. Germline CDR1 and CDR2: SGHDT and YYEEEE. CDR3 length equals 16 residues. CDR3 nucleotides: TGTGCCAGCAGCTCCCCGGGGGGGGCGAATGTCTATGAAGCTTTCTTT. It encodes CASSSPGGANVYEAFF.